This T cell receptor (beta chain) stems from a study of blood T cell repertoires in COVID-19. The CDR3 spans 15 residues. Germline V lookup: CDR1 MDHEN, CDR2 SYDVKM. With 3 bases removed from V and 3 bases from J, the gap between germline ends came to 14 bases. In the original workflow: How many nucleated cells were present was estimated from reference gene primer amplification. The assay was immunoSEQ multiplex PCR, and TCRdb's table has in-frame clones only and misses some. V and J calls and clone size are copied from that table; D and trimming were computed from the DNA. The top ten hold over 20% of the sample, which has tens of thousands of clones, about nine tenths seen once.

The genes are TRBV28 and TRBJ2-5; weak D call: TRBD1 (5 bases). The sample was peripheral blood. The sequence was obtained from an older man in a cohort sampled during active COVID-19. The CDR3 here is CASSFSRVEKETQYF. DNA for the CDR3: TGTGCCAGCAGTTTTTCCAGGGTCGAAAAAGAGACCCAGTACTTC.